The entry below gives a single TCR beta chain sequence along with its context. V was clipped by 4 bases and J by 3 bases; unmatched bases: 6. CDR3 length: 15 amino acids. Germline V gene sequence: CDR1 MDHEN, CDR2 SYDVKM. Using immunoSEQ multiplex PCR, the repertoire was profiled, and TCRdb retains in-frame clones only, with some absent. The sample records about 89,000 clones, about 93% being singletons. This sample stems from a study of T cell changes during pregnancy in multiple sclerosis. The source is a female donor with multiple sclerosis, enrolled in a pregnancy study. The sample consisted of peripheral blood, taken in the third trimester of pregnancy. V gene TRBV28 combines with J gene TRBJ1-5, with 7 nucleotides matching TRBD1. The CDR3 is CASSSPRGNNQPQHF. The CDR3 DNA reads as TGTGCCAGCAGTTCTCCCAGGGGGAACAATCAGCCCCAGCATTTT. Full variable domain (remainder filled in from reference TRBV28 and TRBJ1-5): DVKVTQSSRYLVKRTGEKVFLECVQDMDHENMFWYRQDPGLGLRLIYFSYDVKMKEKGDIPEGYSVSREKKERFSLILESASTNQTSMYLCASSSPRGNNQPQHFGDGTRLSIL.